This entry describes one T cell receptor (beta chain). TCRdb passed the RT-PCR reads through MiXCR, listing each CDR3 protein once. The sample lists over 750,000 distinct CDR3 sequences, about 20% seen once, with 10% in the top ten. V lost 4 bases and J 8 bases, leaving 11 bases between the germline ends. This CDR3 has 12 residues. Germline CDR1 and CDR2: SGDLS and YYNGEE. The record originates from a study of response to subunit inactivated influenza vaccine. The origin of this receptor is a man aged 45-65 years who received an inactivated influenza vaccine. Material: PBMCs from blood, obtained 5 days after vaccination. V gene TRBV9 combines with J gene TRBJ2-3; D possibly corresponds to TRBD2 (5 bases). For the CDR3, the DNA is TGTGCCAGCAGCCAGAGCGCGGGTACGCAGTATTTT. This codes for CASSQSAGTQYF.